This T cell receptor beta chain was documented in a study of Ad26.COV2.S vaccination and SARS-CoV-2 variants. The wider study: Once, or twice with 56 days between doses, Ad26.COV2.S was given intramuscularly.

CDR3 length: 16 amino acids. Trimming cost V 1 base and J 2 bases, with 11 bases left between them. Germline CDR1 MNHEY, CDR2 SVGAGI. Treatment meaning: 19 received Ad26.COV2.S at low or high dose, single or two shots; a few received placebo; per-sample allocation not given. Sampling was done on day 63 after the first vaccine or placebo injection. In Boston, an adult donor aged 18-55 years took part. The study's findings and limits: In TCR breadth and depth analyses, total T cell responses may have been underestimated.

Remarks on this clone: The antigen is unknown.

Sequencing used immunoSEQ multiplex PCR; TCRdb keeps in-frame clones, though not all of them. The table records about 680,000 clones, around 90% of them present only once. The V and J genes are TRBV6-5 and TRBJ2-2, with D unresolved. The sequence came from a person between 18 and 60 years old who received the Ad26.COV2.S COVID-19 vaccine or a placebo. This material consisted of peripheral blood, taken in a trial of Ad26.COV2.S vaccine versus placebo. In DNA, the CDR3 is TGTGCCAGCAGTTACTTCGGTTCTAGAAACACCGGGGAGCTGTTTTTT. Its protein product is CASSYFGSRNTGELFF.